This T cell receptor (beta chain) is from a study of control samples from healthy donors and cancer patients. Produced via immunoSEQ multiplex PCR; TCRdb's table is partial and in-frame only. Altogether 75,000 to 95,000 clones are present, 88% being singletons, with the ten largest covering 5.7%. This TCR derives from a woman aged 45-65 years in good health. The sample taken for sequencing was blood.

The CDR3 DNA is TGCGCCACCAGGACAGAAGTTAACCAAGAGACCCAGTACTTC. Translated: CATRTEVNQETQYF. The chain recombines TRBV10-2 with TRBJ2-5, with D possibly TRBD1 on 6 matching bases. Trimming pared 10 bases from V and 0 bases from J, leaving 15 bases between. The germline CDR1 and CDR2 sequences are WSHSY and SAAADI. The CDR3 runs to 14 residues.